The 5 T cell receptor beta chains below were found in one sample sequenced in a study of Ad26.COV2.S vaccination and SARS-CoV-2 variants. Documented treatment: some 20 received Ad26.COV2.S at low or high dose, single or two shots; several received placebo; per-sample allocation not given. Each sample was drawn 63 days after the first injection (of vaccine or placebo). Only in-frame clones appear in the TCRdb table, and some are missing; sequencing was by immunoSEQ multiplex PCR. The sample lists fewer than 500,000 clones, about 90% occurring once. The source material was peripheral blood, sampled in a trial of Ad26.COV2.S vaccine versus placebo. Source of these receptors: a person between 18 and 65 years old who received the Ad26.COV2.S COVID-19 vaccine or a placebo.

The V and J genes are TRBV27 and TRBJ2-7, with 9 bases aligning to TRBD1. Germline CDR1 reads MNHEY; CDR2 reads SMNVEV (reference sequence). V lost 6 bases to trimming and J lost 0 bases; unmatched junction nucleotides: 9. This CDR3 region has 16 residues. The CDR3 DNA reads TGTGCCAGCAGCAGAACAGGGGGCGCGAGCTCCTACGAGCAGTACTTC. This codes for CASSRTGGASSYEQYF.

The chain has TRBV7-3 and TRBJ2-3, with D perhaps TRBD1 (6 bases). CDR3 length: 13 residues. Per the germline V gene, CDR1 is SGHTA and CDR2 is FQGTGA. V dropped 6 bases and J dropped 5 bases, with 12 bases sitting between them. CDR3 bases: TGTGCCAGCAGTCATCCCAGGGGAGATACGCAGTATTTT. Translation: CASSHPRGDTQYF.

The chain joins TRBV9 to TRBJ2-2; no clear D gene. V was pared by 0 bases and J by 4 bases, with 13 bases between. The CDR3 totals 16 residues. The germline V gene encodes CDR1 SGDLS and CDR2 YYNGEE. The CDR3 DNA is TGTGCCAGCAGCGTAGGAATGGTGGGGTCCACCGGGGAGCTGTTTTTT. Translating gives CASSVGMVGSTGELFF.

The V and J genes are TRBV18 and TRBJ2-1; 7 bases agree with TRBD1. V was clipped by 0 bases and J by 8 bases; unmatched bases: 10. Per the germline V gene, CDR1 is KGHSH and CDR2 is LQKENI. The CDR3 runs to 16 residues. The CDR3 is CASSPPGQGVRYEQFF. For the CDR3, the DNA is TGTGCCAGCTCACCACCAGGGCAGGGGGTTAGGTATGAGCAGTTCTTC.

V usage is TRBV2 and J usage is TRBJ2-3; D unclear. Trimming left V 0 bases short and J 6 bases short, with 7 bases between. The germline CDR1 and CDR2 sequences are SNHLY and FYNNEI. The CDR3 has 13 amino acids. The CDR3 region has the DNA TGTGCCAGCAGTGAAGCGAGGCAGGATACGCAGTATTTT. This codes for CASSEARQDTQYF.